Included here is one T cell receptor (beta chain) sequence, with context. The specificity of this receptor is unknown. No quality values exist for individual bases; no much larger clone is one base distant. According to the germline V gene (reference sequence), CDR1 reads GTSNPN and CDR2 reads SVGIG. Trimming takes 5 bases from V and 5 bases from J, and the germline ends sit 12 bases apart. From its cysteine to its phenylalanine, the CDR3 spans 12 amino acids. Of all the DNA, just the CDR3 is kept, 36 bases in frame from base 1. This sample was included in a study of control samples from healthy donors and cancer patients (dated by TCRdb to the early 2020s). Libraries were built with the immunoSEQ multiplex PCR assay. TCRdb re-hosts the immuneACCESS table, in-frame sequences only. Its copies lack some clones; in the studies checked, an unresolved V gene accounts for under half of them, and the cause for the rest is not known. This sample is represented by 150,000 to 200,000 clones; around 88% of them were singletons. Together, the top ten hold over 1.5% of the sample.

This receptor was taken from a man aged 18-30 years in good health. Material: blood. The chain is encoded by TRBV30 joined to TRBJ1-2; the D gene identity is not certain. The DNA is as follows: TGTGCCTGGGGTAGTTCCCTGTATGGCTACACCTTC. It translates to CAWGSSLYGYTF.